The source of this TCR beta chain is a study of T cell responses to AZD1222 COVID-19 vaccine. Notes on this clone: Its matching antigen is unknown.

Study-wide results and caveats: Among those given AZD1222, only five or six were seropositive at baseline. Across spike, vaccine-associated CD4 TCRs were found, dominant at 160-218 and 743-854. Repertoires were collected only later (after the peak T cell response had occurred). White British donors predominated, females outnumbered males, and clonal diversity was possibly underestimated.

V lost 1 base and J lost 6, with 12 bases in between. The CDR3 contains 14 residues. Germline-derived CDR1 and CDR2 are SGHNT and YENEEA. Clones were read by immunoSEQ multiplex PCR, and TCRdb kept only the in-frame ones, dropping some. The data contain 65,000 to 85,000 clones, 85% to 95% of them singletons. The sequencing used peripheral blood, collected on day 0 of AZD1222 vaccination. This clonotype was sampled from an adult in good health. V is TRBV11-3 and J is TRBJ1-1; the D is unclear. CDR3 sequence: CASSLGPGTAEAFF. CDR3 nucleotide sequence: TGTGCCAGCAGCTTAGGCCCGGGAACAGCTGAAGCTTTCTTT.